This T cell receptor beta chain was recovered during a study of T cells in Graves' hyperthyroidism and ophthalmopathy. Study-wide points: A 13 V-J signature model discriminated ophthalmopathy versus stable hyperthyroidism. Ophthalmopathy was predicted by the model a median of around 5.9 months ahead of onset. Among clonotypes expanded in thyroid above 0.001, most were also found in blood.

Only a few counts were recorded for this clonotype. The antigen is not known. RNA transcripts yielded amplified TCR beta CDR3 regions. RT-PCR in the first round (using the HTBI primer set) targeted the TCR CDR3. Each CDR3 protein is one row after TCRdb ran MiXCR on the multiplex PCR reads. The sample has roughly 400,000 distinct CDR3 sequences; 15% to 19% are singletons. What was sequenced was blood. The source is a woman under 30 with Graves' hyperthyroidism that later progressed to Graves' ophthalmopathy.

The chain's CDR3 is CASSQNRRPRTENTGELFF. DNA of the CDR3: TGTGCCAGCAGCCAAAATCGCCGACCTCGCACAGAGAACACCGGGGAGCTGTTTTTT. This chain links TRBV13 with TRBJ2-2; D uncertain. The CDR3 is made up of 19 amino acids. Trimming removed 5 bases at V and 1 base at J, with 23 bases between. In germline, CDR1 is PRHDT, CDR2 FYEKMQ (reference sequence).